This paragraph covers one T cell receptor beta chain sequence. This sample is drawn from a study of shared T cell receptors in the human thymus. This CDR3 contains 13 residues. V lost 8 bases and J 4 bases, leaving 14 bases between the germline ends. Germline V CDR1 and CDR2: LNHDA, SQIVND (reference sequence). Measured with immunoSEQ multiplex PCR; TCRdb has only the in-frame clones, and not every one. The sample shows hundreds of thousands of clones, around 87% of them seen only once. These data were also filed under a second study, of human thymus T cells. That paper adds: In corrective heart surgery, resections were taken, and these provided the thymus tissue.

The clonotype originates from a boy under two years old with a congenital heart defect. The chain joins TRBV19 to TRBJ1-2; no clear D gene. Sample: thymocytes. CDR3 bases: TGTGCCAGTCCCTCGAGAACAGTCTATGGCTACACCTTC. It encodes CASPSRTVYGYTF.